The sequence of this T cell receptor beta chain was determined in a study of blood T cell repertoires in COVID-19. Only in-frame clones appear in the TCRdb table, and some are missing; sequencing was by immunoSEQ multiplex PCR. The table records 75,000 to 100,000 clones, around nine tenths of them present only once. Trimming removed 2 bases at V and 4 bases at J, with 14 bases between. This CDR3 is 15 amino acids long. Germline loops: CDR1 MNHNS, CDR2 SASEGT. This chain uses TRBV6-1 with TRBJ1-2; D not resolved. The clonotype originates from a man in his 70s with acute or convalescent COVID-19. Material: peripheral blood. CDR3 bases: TGTGCCAGCAGTGAAATTTGGGTGAGCGGCTATGGCTACACCTTC. It codes for CASSEIWVSGYGYTF.